Below, 28 T cell receptor beta chains from the same sample are listed, as sequenced in a study of Graves' ophthalmopathy and Graves' hyperthyroidism. The authors amplified TCR beta CDR3 regions from RNA transcripts. Scientists carried out first-round RT-PCR using HTBI primers and then a second-round multiplex PCR. Using its own MiXCR run on the multiplex PCR reads, TCRdb lists one record per CDR3 protein. The sample includes about 1.2 million distinct CDR3 sequences, roughly two fifths seen only once; the top ten take roughly 11%. The sample taken for sequencing was peripheral blood or thyroid tissue (not recorded which). Every receptor here comes from an adult man with Graves' hyperthyroidism.

The V call is TRBV7-9, the J call TRBJ1-2; D not resolved. V was pared by 3 bases and J by 3 bases, with 8 bases between. Per the germline V gene, CDR1 is SEHNR and CDR2 is FQNEAQ (reference sequence). The CDR3 is made up of 13 amino acids. The CDR3 protein is CASSLYTDYGYTF. The CDR3 DNA sequence: TGTGCCAGCAGCTTGTACACGGACTATGGCTACACCTTC.

The chain is built from TRBV7-2 and TRBJ2-1; 7 bases line up with TRBD1. Trimming removed 6 bases from V and 4 bases from J; junction bases left unmatched: 9. This CDR3 has 15 residues. Germline lookup yields CDR1 SGHTA and CDR2 FQGNSA. The CDR3 reads CASSITGAGYNEQFF. CDR3 DNA sequence: TGTGCCAGCAGTATAACAGGGGCCGGTTACAATGAGCAGTTCTTC.

The sample holds many counts of this clonotype. The CDR3 sequence is CSARGGFRSNQPQHF. DNA for the CDR3: TGCAGTGCTAGGGGGGGGTTTAGGAGCAATCAGCCCCAGCATTTT. The V and J genes are TRBV20-1 and TRBJ1-5, with D maybe TRBD1 (5 bases). There are 15 residues in the CDR3. Germline values: CDR1 DFQATT, CDR2 SNEGSKA (reference sequence). With 3 bases removed from V and 1 base from J, the gap between germline ends came to 13 bases.

The chain carries TRBV7-2 and TRBJ2-2, with 11 bases matching TRBD1. This CDR3 has 17 amino acids. Germline CDR1 and CDR2: SGHTA and FQGNSA. Unmatched junction bases numbered 9, after V lost 6 bases and J lost 3 bases. The CDR3 DNA reads as TGTGCCAGCAGTGCGGCCCCGGGACAGGGGGACACCGGGGAGCTGTTTTTT. It codes for CASSAAPGQGDTGELFF.

The chain uses TRBV5-6 and TRBJ1-1; D uncertain. This CDR3 is built from 14 residues. Germline CDR1 reads SGHDT; CDR2 reads YYEEEE. The V end lost 5 bases, the J end lost 5 bases, and 16 bases lay between the germline ends. CDR3 sequence: CASRRTSGETEAFF. The CDR3 nucleotides read TGTGCCAGCAGGAGGACTAGCGGCGAGACTGAAGCTTTCTTT.

This chain joins TRBV4-3 and TRBJ1-3; D not resolved. V was pared by 1 base and J by 2 bases, with 12 bases between. CDR1 is LGHNA, CDR2 YSLEER, per germline. The CDR3 runs to 16 residues. CDR3 region: CASSQALTFAGNTIYF. The CDR3 DNA reads as TGCGCCAGCAGCCAAGCCCTGACATTCGCTGGAAACACCATATATTTT.

The sample holds a few counts of this clonotype. J is TRBJ2-5 and V is TRBV2, with 11 bases lining up with TRBD1. This CDR3 is 16 amino acids long. Trimming removed 6 bases from V and 5 bases from J; junction bases left unmatched: 11. Per germline, CDR1 SNHLY and CDR2 FYNNEI. The CDR3 DNA follows: TGTGCCAGCAGCCTACAGCGGACAGGGGGCCCGGAGACCCAGTACTTC. Translation gives CASSLQRTGGPETQYF.

This clonotype has a single count. Possible read error: a much larger clone is one base away. The genes are TRBV12-3 or TRBV12-4 and TRBJ2-7; D unclear. The CDR3 has 14 residues. The CDR3 sequence is CASSSRIHSHEQYF. The CDR3 DNA reads as TGTGCCAGCAGTTCCCGGATCCACTCCCACGAGCAGTACTTC.

Ten or more counts support this clonotype. The chain joins TRBV7-8 to TRBJ2-7; D is ambiguous. Trimming removed 1 base at V and 2 bases at J, with 12 bases between. Germline V gene lookup returns CDR1 SGHVS and CDR2 FQNEAQ. This CDR3 comprises 15 residues. The CDR3 coding sequence is TGTGCCAGCAGCTTAGTTTTACACACCGCCTACGAGCAGTACTTC. Its translation: CASSLVLHTAYEQYF.

This clonotype was counted a few times. V is TRBV5-1 and J is TRBJ2-7; 8 bases match TRBD1. CDR3 size: 16 residues. Germline V gene data show CDR1 as SGHRS and CDR2 as YFSETQ. The ends lost 0 bases at V and 3 bases at J; junction bases unmatched: 8. CDR3 loop: CASSLERDRGIYEQYF. The CDR3 DNA is TGCGCCAGCAGCTTGGAACGCGACAGGGGTATCTACGAGCAGTACTTC.

This clonotype has only a few counts. V usage is TRBV29-1 and J usage is TRBJ1-2; 7 positions match TRBD1. The CDR3 has 13 amino acids. Germline V lookup: CDR1 SQVTM, CDR2 ANQGSEA. V gave up 4 bases and J gave up 2 bases; unmatched junction bases: 4. The CDR3: CSVARDRNYGYTF. The CDR3 nucleotides are TGCAGCGTTGCCCGGGACAGAAACTATGGCTACACCTTC.

This clonotype was detected ten times or more. The chain has TRBV9 and TRBJ2-7; TRBD2 matches 8 bases. This CDR3 has 13 amino acids. J lost 6 bases, V lost 3 bases, and 5 bases had no gene match. The germline V gene has CDR1 SGDLS and CDR2 YYNGEE. CDR3 nucleotides: TGTGCCAGCAGCGCCGGGACTAGTGTCGAGCAGTACTTC. Translated, it gives CASSAGTSVEQYF.

About this clonotype itself: At one end, the junction sequence differs from germline, possibly due to a read error. The rearrangement joins TRBV7-8 to TRBJ2-7, with TRBD1 matching over 9 bases. Germline lookup yields CDR1 SGHVS and CDR2 FQNEAQ. The CDR3 covers 14 residues. The CDR3 loop is CASSHPGQGSVQYF. The CDR3 nucleotides are TGCGCCAGCAGCCACCCGGGACAGGGTTCGGTGCAGTACTTC.

This clonotype turned up a few times. The chain links TRBV5-1 to TRBJ2-7; 13 nucleotides agree with TRBD2. Germline lookup yields CDR1 SGHRS and CDR2 YFSETQ. The CDR3 runs 15 residues. J gave up 7 bases and V 4 bases, and 8 bases lay outside the gene matches. For the CDR3, the DNA is TGCGCCAGCAGCCTAACTAGCGGGGGGGCGCATGAGCAGTACTTC. The encoded protein is CASSLTSGGAHEQYF.

This clonotype was counted only a few times. V gene TRBV7-9 combines with J gene TRBJ1-4; no definite D call. There are 16 residues in the CDR3. CDR1 is SEHNR, CDR2 FQNEAQ, per germline (reference sequence). Trimming took 5 bases from V and 2 from J, leaving 15 bases between them. The CDR3 loop reads CASSPGNPRTNEKLFF. CDR3 sequence (DNA): TGTGCCAGCAGCCCTGGGAATCCGCGGACTAATGAAAAACTGTTTTTT.

To note about this clonotype: The conserved phenylalanine or tryptophan normally closing the CDR3 is absent here, so this likely arose from a read error. The DNA is omitted, as the CDR3 cannot be located on it reliably, and the CDR3 follows TCRdb's listing. V gene TRBV29-1 combines with J gene TRBJ1-1. The V gene's germline CDR1 is SQVTM and CDR2 ANQGSEA. The CDR3 adds up to 8 amino acids, both ends counted. CDR3: CSVGPTSS.

The chain links TRBV25-1 to TRBJ2-5; unclear D gene. The CDR3 loop spans 15 amino acids. Trimming removed 6 bases at V and 3 bases at J, with 17 bases between. Germline CDR1 is MGHDK and CDR2 is SYGVNS. The CDR3 bases are TGTGCCAGCAGATTAAAGCCCGTGTTAGAAGAGACCCAGTACTTC. Protein sequence: CASRLKPVLEETQYF.

The chain carries TRBV6-6 and TRBJ2-5, with TRBD2 identical over 7 bases. This CDR3 is built from 17 residues. The V gene end was trimmed by 4 bases and the J gene end by 0 bases; junction bases not matched to a gene: 11. CDR1 MNHNY and CDR2 SVGAGI come from the germline V gene (reference sequence). In DNA form, the CDR3 reads TGTGCCAGCAGTTGGACCCCGGGACTACCGTACCAAGAGACCCAGTACTTC. Its translation: CASSWTPGLPYQETQYF.

This clonotype was counted a few times. This chain uses TRBV12-3 or TRBV12-4 with TRBJ2-2; a possible D gene is TRBD2 (6 bases). This CDR3 has 13 residues. Trimming removed 4 bases from V and 7 bases from J, with 10 bases in between. The CDR3 loop is CASSWEVVGELFF. The CDR3 region has the DNA TGTGCCAGCAGTTGGGAGGTGGTCGGGGAGCTGTTTTTT.

This clonotype came up many times. The V and J genes are TRBV6-6 and TRBJ1-2, with D hard to call. Germline V gives CDR1 MNHNY, CDR2 SVGAGI (reference sequence). The CDR3 sequence is 15 residues long. V was clipped by 0 bases and J by 1 base, with 9 bases between them. CDR3 DNA: TGTGCCAGCAGTTACTCGGCCCCGGATAACTATGGCTACACCTTC. Protein sequence: CASSYSAPDNYGYTF.

Ten or more counts support this clonotype. The CDR3: CSAGGQGIKSEAFF. The CDR3 DNA sequence: TGCAGTGCTGGGGGACAGGGCATCAAGAGTGAAGCTTTCTTT. V gene TRBV20-1 combines with J gene TRBJ1-1, with 9 bases aligning to TRBD1. The CDR3 is made up of 14 amino acids. The junction had 11 bases not matched to a gene; V was cut back by 5 bases and J by 7 bases. The germline CDR1 and CDR2 sequences are DFQATT and SNEGSKA (reference sequence).

The chain carries TRBV7-8 and TRBJ2-3, with 7 bases aligning to TRBD2. The CDR3 totals 14 residues. The V segment lost 5 bases and the J segment 2 bases; nucleotides outside the gene matches: 4. Germline V gene data show CDR1 as SGHVS and CDR2 as FQNEAQ. CDR3 nucleotide sequence: TGTGCCAGCAGCGAATGGGACTACACAGATACGCAGTATTTT. Translation: CASSEWDYTDTQYF.

This clonotype came up a few times. This may be a read error, as it is one base from a much larger clone. The genes are TRBV29-1 and TRBJ2-7; D unclear. CDR3 size: 12 residues. CDR1 is SQVTM, CDR2 ANQGSEA, per germline. The CDR3 reads CSVEDQAHERYF. Written as DNA, the CDR3 is TGCAGCGTTGAAGATCAGGCACACGAGCGGTACTTC.

CDR3 sequence reads: CAKAPERFRLGYTF. CDR3 bases: TGTGCCAAAGCCCCGGAGCGTTTTCGGTTAGGCTACACCTTC. The chain carries TRBV6-5 and TRBJ1-2; D is ambiguous. Trimming left V 10 bases short and J 8 bases short, with 23 bases between. The CDR3 contains 14 residues. The germline V gene encodes CDR1 MNHEY and CDR2 SVGAGI.

The V gene is TRBV11-2, the J gene TRBJ1-5; no definite D call. The CDR3 spans 14 residues. Germline V gives CDR1 SGHAT, CDR2 FQNNGV. V was pared by 0 bases and J by 6 bases, with 9 bases between. Written as DNA, the CDR3 is TGTGCCAGCAGCTTAGACGCAGGTTTTCAGCCCCAGCATTTT. This codes for CASSLDAGFQPQHF.

This clonotype was picked up a small number of times. The CDR3 sequence: CASSWAWDTGELFF. CDR3 DNA: TGTGCCAGTAGTTGGGCTTGGGACACCGGGGAGCTGTTTTTT. The chain combines TRBV19 with TRBJ2-2; D gene unclear. This CDR3 contains 14 residues. Germline assignment: CDR1 LNHDA and CDR2 SQIVND (reference sequence). V lost 5 bases to trimming and J lost 3 bases, with 10 bases between them.

In its sample, this clonotype was seen many times. The chain links TRBV9 to TRBJ2-5; D is unresolved. Trimming removed 5 bases from V and 5 bases from J, with 13 bases in between. Germline assignment: CDR1 SGDLS and CDR2 YYNGEE. The CDR3 loop spans 13 amino acids. The CDR3 sequence is CASSTHEDETQYF. CDR3 DNA: TGTGCCAGCAGTACACACGAAGACGAGACCCAGTACTTC.

V is TRBV25-1 and J is TRBJ2-1, with 12 nucleotides matching TRBD2. The CDR3 length is 16 residues. Germline V gene data show CDR1 as MGHDK and CDR2 as SYGVNS. V trimming: 0 bases; J trimming: 8 bases; junction bases outside the gene matches: 5. Written as DNA, the CDR3 is TGTGCCAGCAGTGAATATGTGACTAGCGGGAGCCATGAGCAGTTCTTC. Translation: CASSEYVTSGSHEQFF.